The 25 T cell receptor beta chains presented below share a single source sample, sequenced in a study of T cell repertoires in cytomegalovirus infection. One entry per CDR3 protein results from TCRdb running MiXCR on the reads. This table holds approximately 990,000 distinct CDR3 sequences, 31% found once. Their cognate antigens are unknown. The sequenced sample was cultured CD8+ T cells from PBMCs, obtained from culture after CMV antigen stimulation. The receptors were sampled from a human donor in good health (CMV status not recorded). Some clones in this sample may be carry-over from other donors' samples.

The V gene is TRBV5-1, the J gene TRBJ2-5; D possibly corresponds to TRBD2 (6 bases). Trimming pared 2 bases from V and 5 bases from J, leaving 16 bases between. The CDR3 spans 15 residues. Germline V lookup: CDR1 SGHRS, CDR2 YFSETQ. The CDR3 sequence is CASSFLRSGDETQYF. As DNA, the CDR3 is TGCGCCAGCAGCTTTCTCCGGTCGGGGGATGAGACCCAGTACTTC. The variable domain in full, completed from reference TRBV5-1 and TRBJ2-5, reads KAGVTQTPRYLIKTRGQQVTLSCSPISGHRSVSWYQQTPGQGLQFLFEYFSETQRNKGNFPGRFSGRQFSNSRSEMNVSTLELGDSALYLCASSFLRSGDETQYFGPGTRLLVL.

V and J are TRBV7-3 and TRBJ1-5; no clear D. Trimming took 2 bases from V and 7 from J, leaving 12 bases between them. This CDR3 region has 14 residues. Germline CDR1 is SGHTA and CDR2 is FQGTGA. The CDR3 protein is CASSLEPGRQPQHF. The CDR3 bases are TGTGCCAGCAGCTTAGAACCCGGCAGGCAGCCCCAGCATTTT.

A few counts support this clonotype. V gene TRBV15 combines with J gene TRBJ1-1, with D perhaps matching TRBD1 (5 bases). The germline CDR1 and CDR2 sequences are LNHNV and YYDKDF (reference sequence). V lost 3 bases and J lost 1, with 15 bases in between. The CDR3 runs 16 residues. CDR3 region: CATSRGSGTENTEAFF. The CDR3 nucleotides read TGTGCCACCAGCAGGGGATCCGGGACGGAGAACACTGAAGCTTTCTTT.

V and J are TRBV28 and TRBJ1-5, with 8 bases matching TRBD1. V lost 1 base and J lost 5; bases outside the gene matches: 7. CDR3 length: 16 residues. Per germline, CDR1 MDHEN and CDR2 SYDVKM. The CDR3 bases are TGTGCCAGCAGTTTATTAGCACAGGGGGGACATCAGCCCCAGCATTTT. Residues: CASSLLAQGGHQPQHF. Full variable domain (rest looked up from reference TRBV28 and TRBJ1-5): DVKVTQSSRYLVKRTGEKVFLECVQDMDHENMFWYRQDPGLGLRLIYFSYDVKMKEKGDIPEGYSVSREKKERFSLILESASTNQTSMYLCASSLLAQGGHQPQHFGDGTRLSIL.

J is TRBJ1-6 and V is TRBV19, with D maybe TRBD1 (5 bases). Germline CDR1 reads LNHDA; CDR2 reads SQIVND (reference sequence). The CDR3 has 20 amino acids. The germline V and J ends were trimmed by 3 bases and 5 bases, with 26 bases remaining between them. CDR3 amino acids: CASSMGRILATYLNNSPLHF. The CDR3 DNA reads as TGTGCCAGTAGTATGGGACGGATACTCGCGACATACCTAAATAATTCACCCCTCCACTTT.

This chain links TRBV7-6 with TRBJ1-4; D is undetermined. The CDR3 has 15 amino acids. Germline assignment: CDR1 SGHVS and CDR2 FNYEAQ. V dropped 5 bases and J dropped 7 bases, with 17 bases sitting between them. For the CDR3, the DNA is TGTGCCAGCAGCCCGAGGAAAGGGCTTGGTGAAAAACTGTTTTTT. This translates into CASSPRKGLGEKLFF.

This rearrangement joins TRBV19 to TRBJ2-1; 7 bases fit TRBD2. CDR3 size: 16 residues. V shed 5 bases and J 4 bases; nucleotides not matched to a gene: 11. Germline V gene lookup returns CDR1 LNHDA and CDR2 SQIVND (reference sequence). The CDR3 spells CASSPEGGEGYNEQFF. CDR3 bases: TGTGCCAGTAGTCCCGAGGGAGGGGAAGGATACAATGAGCAGTTCTTC.

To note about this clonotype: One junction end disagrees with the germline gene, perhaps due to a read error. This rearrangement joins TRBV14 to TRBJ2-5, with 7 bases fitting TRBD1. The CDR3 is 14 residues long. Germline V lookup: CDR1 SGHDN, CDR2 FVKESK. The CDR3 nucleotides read TGTGCCAACAGCCACTGGACAGGCCAAGAGACCCAGTACTTC. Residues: CANSHWTGQETQYF.

The CDR3 here is CSTLRGEGEQFF. The CDR3 DNA follows: TGCAGCACCTTGCGGGGGGAGGGTGAGCAGTTCTTC. The V and J genes are TRBV29-1 and TRBJ2-1, with TRBD2 matching over 8 bases. The CDR3 covers 12 residues. The V and J ends lost 8 bases and 9 bases, in that order; junction bases with no gene match: 9. Germline V lookup: CDR1 SQVTM, CDR2 ANQGSEA.

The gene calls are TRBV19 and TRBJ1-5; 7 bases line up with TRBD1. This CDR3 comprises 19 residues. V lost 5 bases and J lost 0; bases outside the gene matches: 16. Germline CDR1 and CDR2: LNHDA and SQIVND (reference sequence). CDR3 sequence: CASSPTGQTNSYSNQPQHF. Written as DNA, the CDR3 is TGTGCCAGTAGTCCCACGGGACAGACTAATAGTTATAGCAATCAGCCCCAGCATTTT.

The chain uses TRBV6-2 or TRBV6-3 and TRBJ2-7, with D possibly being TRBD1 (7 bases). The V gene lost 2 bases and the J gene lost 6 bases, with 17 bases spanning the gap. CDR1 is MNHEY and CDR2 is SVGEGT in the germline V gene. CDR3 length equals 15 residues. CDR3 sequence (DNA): TGTGCCAGCAGTTACGCGAGACAGGGACTGGGCGAGCAGTACGTC. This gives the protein CASSYARQGLGEQYV.

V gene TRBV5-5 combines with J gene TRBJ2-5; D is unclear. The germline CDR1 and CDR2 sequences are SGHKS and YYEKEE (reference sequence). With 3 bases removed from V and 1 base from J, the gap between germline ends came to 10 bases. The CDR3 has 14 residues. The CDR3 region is CASSSLKAQETQYF. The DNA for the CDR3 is TGTGCCAGCAGCTCCCTTAAGGCCCAAGAGACCCAGTACTTC.

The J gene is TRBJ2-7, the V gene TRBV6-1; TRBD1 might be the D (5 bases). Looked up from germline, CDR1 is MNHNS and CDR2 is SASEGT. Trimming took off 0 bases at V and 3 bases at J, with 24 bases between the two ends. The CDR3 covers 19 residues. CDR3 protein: CASSEALRRRGRTGYEQYF. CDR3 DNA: TGTGCCAGCAGTGAAGCGCTTCGAAGAAGGGGTCGAACTGGCTACGAGCAGTACTTC.

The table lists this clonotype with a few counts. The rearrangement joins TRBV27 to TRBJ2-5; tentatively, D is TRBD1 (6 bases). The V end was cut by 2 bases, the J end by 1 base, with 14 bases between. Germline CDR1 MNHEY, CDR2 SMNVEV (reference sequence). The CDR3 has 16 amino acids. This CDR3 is CASSLRARQVQETQYF. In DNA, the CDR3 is TGTGCCAGCAGTTTAAGAGCCCGACAGGTCCAAGAGACCCAGTACTTC.

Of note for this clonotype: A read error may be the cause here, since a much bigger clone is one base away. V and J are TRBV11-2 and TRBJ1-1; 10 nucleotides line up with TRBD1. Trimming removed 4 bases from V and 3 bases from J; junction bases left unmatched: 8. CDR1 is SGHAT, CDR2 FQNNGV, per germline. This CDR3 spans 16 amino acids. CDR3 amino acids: CASSSWDRGLDTEAFF. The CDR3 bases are TGTGCCAGCAGCTCCTGGGACAGGGGTTTGGACACTGAAGCTTTCTTT.

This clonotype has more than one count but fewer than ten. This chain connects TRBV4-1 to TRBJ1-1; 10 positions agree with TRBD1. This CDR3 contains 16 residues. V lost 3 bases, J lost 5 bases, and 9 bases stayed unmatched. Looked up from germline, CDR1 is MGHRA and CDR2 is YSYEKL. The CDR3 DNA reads TGCGCCAGCAGCCAGCGTGGGTTGGGACAGGGGACTGAAGCTTTCTTT. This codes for CASSQRGLGQGTEAFF.

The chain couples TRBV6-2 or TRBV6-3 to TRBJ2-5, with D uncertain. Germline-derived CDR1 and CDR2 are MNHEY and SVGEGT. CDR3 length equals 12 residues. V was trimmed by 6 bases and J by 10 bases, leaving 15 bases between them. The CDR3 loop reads CASSIRTDLQYF. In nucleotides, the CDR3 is TGTGCCAGCAGCATAAGGACCGATCTCCAGTACTTC.

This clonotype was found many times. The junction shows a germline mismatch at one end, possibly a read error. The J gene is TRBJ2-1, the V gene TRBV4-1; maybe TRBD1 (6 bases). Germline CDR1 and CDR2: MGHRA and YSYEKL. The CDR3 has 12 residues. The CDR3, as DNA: TGTGCCAGCTCTCAGGGGAATAATGAGCAGTTCTTC. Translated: CASSQGNNEQFF.

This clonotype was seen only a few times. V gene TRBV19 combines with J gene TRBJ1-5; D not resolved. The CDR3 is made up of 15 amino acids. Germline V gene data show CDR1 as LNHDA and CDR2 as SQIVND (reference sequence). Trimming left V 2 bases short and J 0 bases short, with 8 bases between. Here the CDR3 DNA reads TGTGCCAGTAGTATACAGCAATATAGCAATCAGCCCCAGCATTTT. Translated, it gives CASSIQQYSNQPQHF.

The CDR3 nucleotides are TGTGCCATCAGTGACCCAGGGTGCTCCTACAATGAGCAGTTCTTC. Translating gives CAISDPGCSYNEQFF. The genes are TRBV10-3 and TRBJ2-1, with a tentative D call TRBD1 (5 bases). The CDR3 is 15 amino acids. The germline V gene has CDR1 ENHRY and CDR2 SYGVKD. V dropped 3 bases and J dropped 0 bases, with 9 bases sitting between them.

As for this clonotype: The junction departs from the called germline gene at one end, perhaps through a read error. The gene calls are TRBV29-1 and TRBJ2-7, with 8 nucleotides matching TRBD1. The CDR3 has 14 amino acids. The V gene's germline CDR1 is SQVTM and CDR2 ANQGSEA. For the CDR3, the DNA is TGCAGTGTTGTCGGACAGGGCAAGGCCTACGAGCAGTACTTC. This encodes CSVVGQGKAYEQYF.

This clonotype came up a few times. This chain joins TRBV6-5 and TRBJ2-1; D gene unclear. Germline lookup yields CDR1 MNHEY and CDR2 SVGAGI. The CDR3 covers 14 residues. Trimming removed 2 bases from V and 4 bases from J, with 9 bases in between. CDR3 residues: CASSYTPGYNEQFF. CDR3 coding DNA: TGTGCCAGCAGTTACACCCCCGGGTACAATGAGCAGTTCTTC.

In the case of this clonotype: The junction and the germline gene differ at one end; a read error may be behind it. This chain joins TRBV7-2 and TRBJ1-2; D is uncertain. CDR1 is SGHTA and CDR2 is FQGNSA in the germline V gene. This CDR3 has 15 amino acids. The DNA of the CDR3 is TGTGTCAGCAGCCCAAGTGGGGAGACTCCCTATGGCTACACCTTC. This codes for CVSSPSGETPYGYTF.

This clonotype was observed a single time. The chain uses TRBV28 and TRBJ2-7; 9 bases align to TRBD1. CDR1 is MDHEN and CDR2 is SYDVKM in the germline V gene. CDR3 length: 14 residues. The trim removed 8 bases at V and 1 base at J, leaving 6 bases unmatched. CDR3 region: CASGGQGLSYEQYV. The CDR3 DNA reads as TGTGCCAGCGGGGGACAGGGATTATCCTACGAGCAGTACGTC.

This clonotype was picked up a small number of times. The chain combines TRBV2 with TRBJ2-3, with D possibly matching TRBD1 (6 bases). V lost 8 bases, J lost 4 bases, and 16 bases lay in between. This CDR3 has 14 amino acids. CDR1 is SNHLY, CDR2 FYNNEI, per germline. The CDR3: CASLAGVIPDTQYF. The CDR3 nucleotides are TGTGCCAGCCTTGCAGGGGTAATCCCAGATACGCAGTATTTT.